These 14 T cell receptor beta chains originate from one sample sequenced in a study of glioma-infiltrating T cells. TCR alpha and beta CDR3 regions were amplified from RNA using iRepertoire nested multiplex PCR. TCRdb re-analysed the multiplex PCR reads in MiXCR, keeping a single row per CDR3 protein. This table has 100,000 to 150,000 distinct CDR3 sequences, under 25% appearing once. The sample consisted of glioma tissue, nonneoplastic brain tissue, or PBMCs (not recorded which). The receptors were gathered from a human donor with low-grade glioma or glioblastoma, undergoing nonglioma brain surgery, or in good health (not recorded which).

In its sample, this clonotype was seen a few times. The chain combines TRBV7-3 with TRBJ1-1; D gene ambiguous. There are 14 residues in the CDR3. Trimming removed 1 base at V and 1 base at J, with 7 bases between. Germline values: CDR1 SGHTA, CDR2 FQGTGA. The CDR3 reads CASSLNAGNTEAFF. Written as DNA, the CDR3 is TGTGCCAGCAGCTTAAATGCGGGGAACACTGAAGCTTTCTTT.

This clonotype was seen ten or more times. The V call is TRBV7-2, the J call TRBJ2-1; D is unclear. V was shortened by 1 base and J by 8 bases, with 15 bases between the two germline ends. CDR1 is SGHTA and CDR2 is FQGNSA in the germline V gene. The CDR3 length is 15 residues. CDR3 nucleotide sequence: TGTGCCAGCAGCTTAGATCCATTCGCTGGGGATGAGCAGTTCTTC. Protein: CASSLDPFAGDEQFF. Combining the CDR3 with reference TRBV7-2 and TRBJ2-1 gives the whole variable domain GAGVSQSPSNKVTEKGKDVELRCDPISGHTALYWYRQSLGQGLEFLIYFQGNSAPDKSGLPSDRFSAERTGGSVSTLTIQRTQQEDSAVYLCASSLDPFAGDEQFFGPGTRLTVL.

This chain connects TRBV6-1 to TRBJ2-1, with TRBD1 matching over 8 bases. This CDR3 region has 17 residues. Germline lookup yields CDR1 MNHNS and CDR2 SASEGT. V trimming: 6 bases; J trimming: 8 bases; junction bases outside the gene matches: 18. The CDR3 DNA reads as TGTGCCAGCAGCAGAGCCGGGACAGGTCCTCTTCGGGATGAGCAGTTCTTC. Its translation is CASSRAGTGPLRDEQFF.

Concerning this clonotype: Since a much larger clone is just one base distant, this may be a read error. The chain recombines TRBV20-1 with TRBJ2-5; 12 bases line up with TRBD1. V was pared by 6 bases and J by 7 bases, with 18 bases of the junction left unmatched. Germline V lookup: CDR1 DFQATT, CDR2 SNEGSKA (reference sequence). The CDR3 covers 17 residues. The CDR3, as DNA: TGCAGTGCCACAACCCGGGACAGGGGGCGAGACGGAGGGACCCAGTACTTC. It translates to CSATTRDRGRDGGTQYF.

This chain links TRBV7-2 with TRBJ1-5; D perhaps matches TRBD1 (6 bases). Trimming removed 7 bases from V and 3 bases from J, with 10 bases in between. This CDR3 has 13 residues. Germline V CDR1 and CDR2: SGHTA, FQGNSA. CDR3 amino acids: CASNAGANQPQHF. The CDR3 DNA is TGTGCCAGCAATGCAGGGGCCAATCAGCCCCAGCATTTT.

V gene TRBV7-9 combines with J gene TRBJ2-2; TRBD1 agrees at 7 bases. The CDR3 runs to 14 residues. Germline assignment: CDR1 SEHNR and CDR2 FQNEAQ (reference sequence). V shed 6 bases and J 4 bases; nucleotides not matched to a gene: 5. CDR3 in amino acids: CASRGTVGTGELFF. The CDR3 bases are TGTGCCAGCAGAGGGACAGTAGGCACCGGGGAGCTGTTTTTT.

This chain uses TRBV6-2 or TRBV6-3 with TRBJ2-1; possibly TRBD2 for D (5 bases). Germline values: CDR1 MNHEY, CDR2 SVGEGT. The V and J ends lost 5 bases and 0 bases respectively, with 20 bases between them. The CDR3 is made up of 18 amino acids. The CDR3 protein is CASSTHAVGVHSYNEQFF. In nucleotides, the CDR3 is TGTGCCAGCAGTACCCACGCGGTCGGGGTTCACTCCTACAATGAGCAGTTCTTC.

This clonotype appeared a few times. The chain employs TRBV2 and TRBJ1-5; D is possibly TRBD1 (5 bases). Germline-derived CDR1 and CDR2 are SNHLY and FYNNEI. This CDR3 region has 14 residues. V was trimmed by 7 bases and J by 4 bases, leaving 14 bases between them. The CDR3 DNA reads as TGTGCCAGCACCTTCGGGGCAGGGAATCAGCCCCAGCATTTT. Its translation is CASTFGAGNQPQHF.

This clonotype was detected many times. The V and J genes are TRBV27 and TRBJ1-1; D call uncertain. The CDR3 has 12 amino acids. Germline V gene data show CDR1 as MNHEY and CDR2 as SMNVEV (reference sequence). V was clipped by 5 bases and J by 2 bases, with 6 bases between them. The CDR3 DNA reads TGTGCCAGCAGTCGTTCAAACACTGAAGCTTTCTTT. Protein product: CASSRSNTEAFF.

The rearrangement joins TRBV11-3 to TRBJ2-5; D uncertain. Trimming took 5 bases from V and 2 from J, leaving 12 bases between them. Per germline, CDR1 SGHNT and CDR2 YENEEA. The CDR3 is 14 residues long. CDR3 sequence reads: CASSPTPSQETQYF. The DNA of the CDR3 is TGTGCCAGCAGCCCGACTCCTTCGCAAGAGACCCAGTACTTC.

This rearrangement joins TRBV6-1 to TRBJ1-4; tentative D call: TRBD1 (5 bases). The CDR3 loop spans 15 amino acids. V lost 7 bases, J lost 3 bases, and 15 bases lay in between. Germline V gene lookup returns CDR1 MNHNS and CDR2 SASEGT. CDR3 nucleotides: TGTGCCAGCACCCCGGGGTTGGGGGCTAATGAAAAACTGTTTTTT. Residues: CASTPGLGANEKLFF.

The V gene is TRBV14, the J gene TRBJ2-3; 8 bases line up with TRBD2. Germline CDR1 SGHDN, CDR2 FVKESK. J was trimmed by 2 bases and V by 4 bases; bases with no gene match: 2. The CDR3 contains 14 residues. The CDR3 protein is CASSPGLVTDTQYF. CDR3 DNA sequence: TGTGCCAGCAGCCCGGGACTAGTCACAGATACGCAGTATTTT.

There are many counts of this clonotype. The chain is built from TRBV7-9 and TRBJ2-3; D remains ambiguous. Germline V gene lookup returns CDR1 SEHNR and CDR2 FQNEAQ (reference sequence). CDR3 length: 16 amino acids. V was trimmed by 6 bases and J by 2 bases, leaving 18 bases between them. Written as DNA, the CDR3 is TGTGCCAGCAGTCCCTTAGGGTCAGCCCTCACAGATACGCAGTATTTT. It yields the protein CASSPLGSALTDTQYF.

The rearrangement links TRBV4-1 to TRBJ1-3; the match to TRBD1 covers 9 bases. After removal of 1 base from V and 0 bases from J, the junction contained 4 bases not matched to a gene. CDR1 and CDR2 from the germline V gene are MGHRA and YSYEKL. This CDR3 contains 17 residues. The CDR3 region has the DNA TGCGCCAGCAGCCAAGGGGGACAGGGAAACTCTGGAAACACCATATATTTT. Translated, it gives CASSQGGQGNSGNTIYF.